The present entry profiles one T cell receptor (beta chain) with its context. Its cognate antigen has yet to be identified. Base qualities were left out, and no much larger clone turns up one base away. The sample is drawn from a study of blood T cell repertoires in COVID-19 (dated by TCRdb to the early 2020s). About the full investigation: The collaborator samples originated in the United States, Italy and Spain and spanned the acute and convalescent phases of COVID-19. The prospective study material was composed of cDNA or gDNA derived from T cells, B-cell-depleted T cells, or PBMCs. Subjects who had been exposed to COVID-19, were actively infected with it, or had recovered from it provided the deeply sampled blood TCRbeta repertoires that made up the dataset. The repertoires were released in a freely available public database meant as a resource for research on the immune response to SARS-CoV-2. Samples were obtained from the ongoing ImmuneRACE study (first 160 participants) and from over 1,000 subjects provided by 6 global collaborators. Sample metadata almost always included a de-identified subject ID, COVID-19 status, age in years and sex. HLA class I and class II types, where available, came from metadata supplied by the sample provider rather than from assay-based typing. The full study reports these points: The amount of clinical and demographic metadata varied by source and participant and was provided uncurated.

For this chain, trimming is 5 bases at the V end and 2 bases at the J end, and the number of junction bases without a gene match is 3. CDR1 and CDR2 were assigned from the germline V gene as SGDLS and YYNGEE. The CDR3 goes from the cysteine to the phenylalanine over 13 residues. Only the CDR3 region is kept as DNA, spanning 39 bases read in frame from base 1. Participants in the prospective study were aged about 18 to 95 years, lived in under 30 United States geographic areas, and enrolled through a virtual design. To assign participants to cohorts, the prospective study relied on clinical history that participants themselves reported in a screening survey and a study questionnaire. In the prospective study, mobile phlebotomists collected whole blood, serum and a nasopharyngeal or oropharyngeal swab from each participant. Prospective study participants could optionally give additional blood draws and questionnaires over a roughly 2-month period. Before DNA extraction, blood samples from the prospective study were shipped at room temperature or frozen.

TCRbeta CDR3 regions were amplified from genomic DNA using the immunoSEQ Assay, a bias-controlled multiplex PCR. Per the authors' processing: Within the assay, amplification of reference gene primers was used to estimate how many nucleated cells each sample contained. To quantify the absolute abundance of each unique TCRbeta CDR3 rearrangement, sequence reads were collapsed and filtered. For each sample, productive Simpson clonality was calculated as the square root of Simpson's diversity index over productive rearrangements. In TCRdb, the immuneACCESS table is reduced to in-frame sequences with V and J assigned. These tables do not hold every clone; where another copy was compared, an unresolved V gene accounts for under half, and the others remain unexplained. V, J and clone size are those of that table, while D and trimming were read from the DNA. The sample table records 300,000 to 400,000 clones; approximately 86% of these occur just once. Of the sample, approximately 4.4% falls within the top ten clones.

The source of this sequence is a woman aged 40 to 49 with acute COVID-19. Rearrangement joined TRBV9 to TRBJ1-1, with 7 bases matching TRBD1. The sequenced sample was PBMCs or T cells enriched from blood (not recorded which). The CDR3 in this case is CASSNRGNTEAFF. The DNA is TGTGCCAGCAGTAACAGGGGTAACACTGAAGCTTTCTTT.